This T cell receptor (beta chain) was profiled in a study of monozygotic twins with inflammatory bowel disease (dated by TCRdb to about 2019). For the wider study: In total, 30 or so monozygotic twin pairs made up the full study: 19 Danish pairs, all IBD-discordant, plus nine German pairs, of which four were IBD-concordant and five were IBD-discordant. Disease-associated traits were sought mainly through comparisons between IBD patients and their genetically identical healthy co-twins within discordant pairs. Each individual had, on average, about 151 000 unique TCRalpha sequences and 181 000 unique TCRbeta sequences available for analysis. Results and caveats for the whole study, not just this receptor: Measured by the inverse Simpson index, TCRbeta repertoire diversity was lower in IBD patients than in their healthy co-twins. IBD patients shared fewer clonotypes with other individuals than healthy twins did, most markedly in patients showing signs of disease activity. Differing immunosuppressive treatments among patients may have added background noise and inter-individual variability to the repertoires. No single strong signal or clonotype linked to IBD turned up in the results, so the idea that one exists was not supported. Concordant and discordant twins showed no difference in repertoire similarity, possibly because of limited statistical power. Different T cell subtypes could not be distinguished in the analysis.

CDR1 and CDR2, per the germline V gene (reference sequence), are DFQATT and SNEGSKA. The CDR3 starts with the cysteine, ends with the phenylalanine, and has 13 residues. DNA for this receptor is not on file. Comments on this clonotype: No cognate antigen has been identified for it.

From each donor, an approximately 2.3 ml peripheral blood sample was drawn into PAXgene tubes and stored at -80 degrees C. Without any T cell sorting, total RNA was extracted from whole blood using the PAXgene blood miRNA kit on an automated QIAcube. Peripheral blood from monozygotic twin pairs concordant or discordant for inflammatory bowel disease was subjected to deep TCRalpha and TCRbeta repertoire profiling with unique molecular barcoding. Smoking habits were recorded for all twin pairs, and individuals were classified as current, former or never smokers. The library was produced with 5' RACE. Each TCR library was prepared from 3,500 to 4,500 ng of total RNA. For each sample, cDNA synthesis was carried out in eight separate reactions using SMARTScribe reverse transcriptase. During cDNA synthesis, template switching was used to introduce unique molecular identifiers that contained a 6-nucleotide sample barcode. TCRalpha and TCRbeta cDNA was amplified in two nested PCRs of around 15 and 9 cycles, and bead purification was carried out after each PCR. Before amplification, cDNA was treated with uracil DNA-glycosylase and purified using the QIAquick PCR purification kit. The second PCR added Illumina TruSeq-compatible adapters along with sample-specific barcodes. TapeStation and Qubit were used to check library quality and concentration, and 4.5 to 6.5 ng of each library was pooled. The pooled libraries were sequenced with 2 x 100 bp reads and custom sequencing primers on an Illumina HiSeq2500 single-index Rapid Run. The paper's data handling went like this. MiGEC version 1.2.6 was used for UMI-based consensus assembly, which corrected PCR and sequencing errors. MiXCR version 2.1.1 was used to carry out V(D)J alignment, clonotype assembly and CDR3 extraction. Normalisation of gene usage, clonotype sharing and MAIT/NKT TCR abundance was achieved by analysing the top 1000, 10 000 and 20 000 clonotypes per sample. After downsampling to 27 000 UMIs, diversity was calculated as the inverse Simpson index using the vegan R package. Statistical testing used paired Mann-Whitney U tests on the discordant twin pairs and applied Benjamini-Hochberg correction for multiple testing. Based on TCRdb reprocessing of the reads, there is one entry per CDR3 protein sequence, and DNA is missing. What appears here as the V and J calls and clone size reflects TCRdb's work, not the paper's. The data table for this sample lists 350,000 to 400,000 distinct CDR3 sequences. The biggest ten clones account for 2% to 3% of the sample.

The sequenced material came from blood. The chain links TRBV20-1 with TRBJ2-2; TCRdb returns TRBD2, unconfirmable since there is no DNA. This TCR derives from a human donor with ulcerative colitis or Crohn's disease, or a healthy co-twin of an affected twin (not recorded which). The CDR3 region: CSASEQGTRELFF.